This T cell receptor beta chain was retrieved from a study of monozygotic twins with inflammatory bowel disease. During cDNA synthesis, UMIs that each contained a 6-nucleotide sample barcode were added by means of template switching. One entry per CDR3 protein, without DNA, is what TCRdb gives after re-calling the 5' RACE reads. Here the sample table reports roughly 100,000 distinct CDR3 sequences. Germline V gene data show CDR1 as SGHTA and CDR2 as FQGTGA. CDR3 length equals 15 residues. Sequenced sample: blood. This chain joins TRBV7-3 and TRBJ1-4; no DNA is available, so the TRBD1 call from TCRdb remains unchecked. The receptor was isolated from a human donor with ulcerative colitis or Crohn's disease, or a healthy co-twin of an affected twin (not recorded which). CDR3 region: CASSLSGTADEKLFF.